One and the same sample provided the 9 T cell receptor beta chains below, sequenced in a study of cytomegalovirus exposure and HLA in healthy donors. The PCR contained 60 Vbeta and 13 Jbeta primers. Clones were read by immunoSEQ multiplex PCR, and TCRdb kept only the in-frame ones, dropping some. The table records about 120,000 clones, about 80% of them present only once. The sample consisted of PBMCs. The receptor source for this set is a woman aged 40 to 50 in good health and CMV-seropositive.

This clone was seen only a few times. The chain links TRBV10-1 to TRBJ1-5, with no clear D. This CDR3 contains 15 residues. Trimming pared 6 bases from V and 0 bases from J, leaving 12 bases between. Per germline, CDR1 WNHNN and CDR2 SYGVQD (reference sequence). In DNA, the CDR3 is TGCGCCAGCAGCGAGCAAAGCCTTAGCAATCAGCCCCAGCATTTT. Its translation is CASSEQSLSNQPQHF.

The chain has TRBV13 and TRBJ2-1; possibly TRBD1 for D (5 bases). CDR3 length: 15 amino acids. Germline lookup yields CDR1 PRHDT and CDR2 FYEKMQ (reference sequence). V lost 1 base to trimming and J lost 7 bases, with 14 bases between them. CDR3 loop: CASSLVVAGRNEQFF. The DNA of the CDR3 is TGTGCCAGCAGCTTAGTTGTTGCAGGGCGGAATGAGCAGTTCTTC.

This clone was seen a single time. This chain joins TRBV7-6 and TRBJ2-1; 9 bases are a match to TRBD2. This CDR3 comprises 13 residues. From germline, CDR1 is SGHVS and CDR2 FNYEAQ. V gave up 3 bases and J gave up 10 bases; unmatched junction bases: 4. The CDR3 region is CASSLGTSPEQFF. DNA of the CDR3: TGTGCCAGCAGCTTGGGGACTAGCCCGGAGCAGTTCTTC.

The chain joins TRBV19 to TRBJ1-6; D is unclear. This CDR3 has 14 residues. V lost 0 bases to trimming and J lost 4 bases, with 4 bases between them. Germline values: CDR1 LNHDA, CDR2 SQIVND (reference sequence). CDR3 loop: CASSIDEYNSPLHF. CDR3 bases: TGTGCCAGTAGTATAGATGAGTATAATTCACCCCTCCACTTT. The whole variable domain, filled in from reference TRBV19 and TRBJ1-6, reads DGGITQSPKYLFRKEGQNVTLSCEQNLNHDAMYWYRQDPGQGLRLIYYSQIVNDFQKGDIAEGYSVSREKKESFPLTVTSAQKNPTAFYLCASSIDEYNSPLHFGNGTRLTVT.

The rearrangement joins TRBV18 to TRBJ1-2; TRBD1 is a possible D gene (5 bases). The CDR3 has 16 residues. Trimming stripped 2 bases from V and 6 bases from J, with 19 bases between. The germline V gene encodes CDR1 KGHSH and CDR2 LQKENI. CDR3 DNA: TGTGCCAGCTCACCATGGCAGGGCGAGCAGGTCGATGGCTACACCTTC. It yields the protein CASSPWQGEQVDGYTF.

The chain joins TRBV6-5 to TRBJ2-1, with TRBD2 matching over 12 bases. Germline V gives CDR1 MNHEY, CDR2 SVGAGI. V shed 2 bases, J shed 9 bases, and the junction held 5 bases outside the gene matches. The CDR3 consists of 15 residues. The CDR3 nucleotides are TGTGCCAGCAGTTACAAACTAGCGGGGGGCGGTGAGCAGTTCTTC. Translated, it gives CASSYKLAGGGEQFF.

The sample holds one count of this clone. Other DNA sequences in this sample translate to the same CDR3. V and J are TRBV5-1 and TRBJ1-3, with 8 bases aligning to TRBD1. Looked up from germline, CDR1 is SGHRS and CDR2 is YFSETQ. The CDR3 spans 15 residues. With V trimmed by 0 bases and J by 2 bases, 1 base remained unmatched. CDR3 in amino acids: CASSLGTGTGNTIYF. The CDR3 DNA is TGCGCCAGCAGCTTGGGGACAGGGACTGGAAACACCATATATTTT. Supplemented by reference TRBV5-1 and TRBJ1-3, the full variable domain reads KAGVTQTPRYLIKTRGQQVTLSCSPISGHRSVSWYQQTPGQGLQFLFEYFSETQRNKGNFPGRFSGRQFSNSRSEMNVSTLELGDSALYLCASSLGTGTGNTIYFGEGSWLTVV.

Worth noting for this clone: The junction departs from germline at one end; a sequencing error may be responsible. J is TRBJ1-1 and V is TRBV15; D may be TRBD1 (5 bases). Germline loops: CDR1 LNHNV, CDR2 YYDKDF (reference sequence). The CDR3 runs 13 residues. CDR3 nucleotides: TGTGCCACCAGCAGCGGGGGGAACGCTGAAGCTTTCTTT. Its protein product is CATSSGGNAEAFF.

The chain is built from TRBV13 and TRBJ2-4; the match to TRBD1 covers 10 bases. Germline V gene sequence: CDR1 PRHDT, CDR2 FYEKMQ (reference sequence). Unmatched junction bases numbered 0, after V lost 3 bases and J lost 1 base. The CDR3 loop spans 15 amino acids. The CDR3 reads CASSLGQGAKNIQYF. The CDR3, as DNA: TGTGCCAGCAGCTTGGGACAGGGGGCCAAAAACATTCAGTACTTC.